A single sample gave rise to the 14 T cell receptor beta chains below, sequenced in a study of CD8+ T cells in alopecia areata. RNA, once extracted, was reverse transcribed into cDNA for use as the sequencing template. Sequenced by immunoSEQ multiplex PCR; TCRdb stores in-frame clones only, minus some. The sample holds fewer than 200,000 clones, 50% to 70% seen once. This specimen consisted of CD4+ T cells sorted from blood, obtained at week 0. Receptors originate from a human donor with alopecia areata.

The V call is TRBV7-2, the J call TRBJ2-3, with TRBD2 as a possible D gene (7 bases). Between the trimmed V and J ends, which lost 2 bases and 4 bases, there was a span of 19 bases. CDR1 is SGHTA and CDR2 is FQGNSA in the germline V gene. The CDR3 is made up of 17 amino acids. The CDR3 DNA reads TGTGCCAGCAGCTTAAATCCGGGGGGCTGGGGGTCAGATACGCAGTATTTT. As protein: CASSLNPGGWGSDTQYF. Supplemented by reference TRBV7-2 and TRBJ2-3, the full variable domain reads GAGVSQSPSNKVTEKGKDVELRCDPISGHTALYWYRQSLGQGLEFLIYFQGNSAPDKSGLPSDRFSAERTGGSVSTLTIQRTQQEDSAVYLCASSLNPGGWGSDTQYFGPGTRLTVL.

This rearrangement joins TRBV5-1 to TRBJ2-7; D unresolved. Germline CDR1 is SGHRS and CDR2 is YFSETQ. With 2 bases removed from V and 0 bases from J, the gap between germline ends came to 9 bases. The CDR3 contains 14 residues. CDR3 amino acids: CASSFTVSSYEQYF. CDR3 sequence (DNA): TGCGCCAGCAGCTTTACGGTTAGCTCCTACGAGCAGTACTTC.

The chain has TRBV27 and TRBJ2-5; D perhaps matches TRBD1 (7 bases). CDR3 length: 14 residues. CDR1 and CDR2 from the germline V gene are MNHEY and SMNVEV (reference sequence). V was cut by 6 bases and J by 5 bases, with 16 bases left in between. Here the CDR3 reads CASRQGGGWETQYF. The DNA for the CDR3 is TGTGCCAGCAGACAAGGAGGGGGCTGGGAGACCCAGTACTTC.

About this clone itself: Relative to the germline gene, one junction end is altered; a read error may explain this. J is TRBJ2-4 and V is TRBV2, with D possibly being TRBD1 (6 bases). Germline CDR1 and CDR2: SNHLY and FYNNEI. This CDR3 is 14 amino acids long. CDR3 DNA sequence: TGTGCCAGCAGCCCCAGGACAGCCCAAAACATTCAGTACTTC. Its translation is CASSPRTAQNIQYF. The full variable domain, its missing parts supplied by reference TRBV2 and TRBJ2-4, is EPEVTQTPSHQVTQMGQEVILRCVPISNHLYFYWYRQILGQKVEFLVSFYNNEISEKSEIFDDQFSVERPDGSNFTLKIRSTKLEDSAMYFCASSPRTAQNIQYFGAGTRLSVL.

This clone was recorded a few times. The rearrangement uses TRBV29-1 and TRBJ1-1, with TRBD1 identical over 11 bases. Germline V lookup: CDR1 SQVTM, CDR2 ANQGSEA. The CDR3 has 14 residues. Unmatched junction bases numbered 5, after V lost 3 bases and J lost 5 bases. CDR3 nucleotides: TGCAGCGTTGATCGGACAGGGGGCTGGACTGAAGCTTTCTTT. It specifies CSVDRTGGWTEAFF.

This clone was seen only a few times. The chain carries TRBV23-1 and TRBJ1-6, with a tentative D call TRBD1 (5 bases). TRBV23-1 falls under the ORF class, with uncertain function. The CDR3 length is 16 residues. Between the trimmed V and J ends, which lost 8 bases and 0 bases, there was a span of 14 bases. The CDR3 here is CASGASGSSYNSPLHF. CDR3 sequence (DNA): TGCGCCAGCGGAGCCTCAGGGAGCTCCTATAATTCACCCCTCCACTTT.

This clone was seen a single time. The CDR3 spells CSVGVGRRGGYGYTF. Written as DNA, the CDR3 is TGCAGCGTTGGGGTCGGCCGCCGGGGAGGCTATGGCTACACCTTC. The V gene is TRBV29-1, the J gene TRBJ1-2; no firm D call. The CDR3 runs 15 residues. Germline CDR1 and CDR2: SQVTM and ANQGSEA. Trimming left V 4 bases short and J 4 bases short, with 19 bases between.

The chain is built from TRBV7-8 and TRBJ1-2, with D possibly being TRBD1 (6 bases). The CDR3 has 17 residues. Trimming took 0 bases from V and 4 from J, leaving 18 bases between them. CDR1 SGHVS and CDR2 FQNEAQ come from the germline V gene. CDR3 nucleotide sequence: TGTGCCAGCAGCTTAGCGAGACAGGAGTCGTATATCTATGGCTACACCTTC. Residues: CASSLARQESYIYGYTF.

This clone was recorded a few times. The chain carries TRBV7-2 and TRBJ1-2; D not certain. Germline lookup yields CDR1 SGHTA and CDR2 FQGNSA. V gave up 2 bases and J gave up 13 bases, with 14 bases separating them. CDR3 length: 12 amino acids. The CDR3 DNA is TGTGCCAGCAGCTTACGTGGCATAGCGACCACCTTC. Protein: CASSLRGIATTF.

V gene TRBV19 combines with J gene TRBJ1-1, with D maybe TRBD1 (5 bases). CDR1 is LNHDA and CDR2 is SQIVND in the germline V gene (reference sequence). Between the trimmed V and J ends, which lost 1 base and 0 bases, there was a span of 18 bases. CDR3 length: 18 residues. CDR3 region: CASSIAVTGVGLNTEAFF. In DNA form, the CDR3 reads TGTGCCAGTAGTATAGCCGTCACGGGGGTTGGCTTGAACACTGAAGCTTTCTTT.

The genes are TRBV5-1 and TRBJ1-1, with D uncertain. The CDR3 consists of 15 residues. V was shortened by 0 bases and J by 1 base, with 10 bases between the two germline ends. The germline V gene encodes CDR1 SGHRS and CDR2 YFSETQ. The CDR3 is CASSLGEGWNTEAFF. The CDR3 DNA reads as TGCGCCAGCAGCTTGGGTGAGGGTTGGAACACTGAAGCTTTCTTT.

This chain links TRBV29-1 with TRBJ2-7; 8 bases line up with TRBD1. CDR3 length: 14 residues. V dropped 7 bases and J dropped 6; count of bases not matched to a gene: 14. The germline CDR1 and CDR2 sequences are SQVTM and ANQGSEA. CDR3 protein: CSGSGGAGSAEQYF. Written as DNA, the CDR3 is TGCAGCGGTTCAGGGGGCGCGGGCAGTGCCGAGCAGTACTTC.

J is TRBJ2-3 and V is TRBV29-1, with D perhaps matching TRBD1 (6 bases). The V and J ends lost 6 bases and 4 bases respectively, with 20 bases between them. Looked up from germline, CDR1 is SQVTM and CDR2 is ANQGSEA. This CDR3 is 15 amino acids long. The CDR3 region is CSVIHRKQGSDTQYF. The CDR3 nucleotides read TGCAGCGTGATACACCGGAAACAGGGCTCAGATACGCAGTATTTT.

In this sample, this clone turned up a few times. The chain uses TRBV2 and TRBJ1-5; D is ambiguous. Trimming removed 1 base at V and 6 bases at J, with 7 bases between. Per germline, CDR1 SNHLY and CDR2 FYNNEI. This CDR3 comprises 13 residues. The CDR3 is CASSEEGPQPQHF. The CDR3 DNA reads as TGTGCCAGCAGTGAAGAGGGTCCTCAGCCCCAGCATTTT.